The 18 T cell receptor beta chains presented below share a single source sample, sequenced in a study of control samples from healthy donors and cancer patients. The assay was immunoSEQ multiplex PCR, and TCRdb's table has in-frame clones only and misses some. The data hold about 53,000 clones, with about nine tenths observed a single time. Sequencing was carried out using PBMCs. Source of these receptors: a man aged 60 to 69 with head and neck cancer.

This clone appeared a few times. CDR3 coding DNA: TGTGCCAGCAGCACCGGGACAGCTTACGAGCAGTACTTC. Its translation: CASSTGTAYEQYF. The chain uses TRBV7-8 and TRBJ2-7; 7 nucleotides align to TRBD1. The V gene's germline CDR1 is SGHVS and CDR2 FQNEAQ. V was clipped by 5 bases and J by 4 bases; unmatched bases: 5. The CDR3 runs 13 residues.

J is TRBJ2-5 and V is TRBV7-9; 8 bases map to TRBD2. Per the germline V gene, CDR1 is SEHNR and CDR2 is FQNEAQ (reference sequence). V lost 5 bases and J lost 4; bases outside the gene matches: 15. This CDR3 is 17 amino acids long. Here the CDR3 DNA reads TGTGCCAGCAGCGGGATGAACTCAGGACTAGCTGTAGAGACCCAGTACTTC. It encodes CASSGMNSGLAVETQYF.

The chain couples TRBV9 to TRBJ2-5, with D perhaps TRBD1 (6 bases). CDR3 length equals 14 residues. The ends were cut back, 3 bases at V and 1 base at J, with 10 bases in the middle. Germline-derived CDR1 and CDR2 are SGDLS and YYNGEE. The CDR3 spells CASSETGSQETQYF. CDR3 in DNA: TGTGCCAGCAGCGAGACAGGCTCCCAAGAGACCCAGTACTTC.

This chain joins TRBV7-9 and TRBJ2-1; possible D gene TRBD2, 5 bases. The CDR3 contains 13 residues. The germline CDR1 and CDR2 sequences are SEHNR and FQNEAQ (reference sequence). V dropped 0 bases and J dropped 7 bases, with 7 bases sitting between them. CDR3 DNA: TGTGCCAGCAGCTTAGCGGGCGGGAATGAGCAGTTCTTC. Amino acids: CASSLAGGNEQFF.

This clone was picked up one time. The chain combines TRBV28 with TRBJ1-2; tentative D call: TRBD1 (6 bases). V was clipped by 3 bases and J by 6 bases, with 11 bases between them. The germline V gene has CDR1 MDHEN and CDR2 SYDVKM. This CDR3 contains 13 residues. CDR3 nucleotide sequence: TGTGCCAGCAGTTTGGGGGGGCTTGATGGCTACACCTTC. Protein: CASSLGGLDGYTF.

The chain recombines TRBV10-3 with TRBJ2-1; TRBD1 is a possible D gene (6 bases). CDR3 size: 12 residues. V was trimmed by 6 bases and J by 5 bases, leaving 8 bases between them. The germline V gene encodes CDR1 ENHRY and CDR2 SYGVKD. CDR3 in DNA: TGTGCCATCAGCAGGGACAACAATGAGCAGTTCTTC. Translated, it gives CAISRDNNEQFF.

In nucleotides, the CDR3 is TGTGCCAGCAGGCTCCTTAGCGGGGCAACAGATACGCAGTATTTT. Encoded protein: CASRLLSGATDTQYF. The chain combines TRBV6-5 with TRBJ2-3; 8 positions agree with TRBD2. This CDR3 contains 15 residues. CDR1 MNHEY and CDR2 SVGAGI come from the germline V gene. With 6 bases clipped from V and 3 bases from J, the junction kept 8 bases outside the gene matches.

The rearrangement links TRBV4-3 to TRBJ1-1, with unresolved D. V was cut by 2 bases and J by 7 bases, with 11 bases left in between. The CDR3 runs to 13 residues. The germline CDR1 and CDR2 sequences are LGHNA and YSLEER. The CDR3 DNA sequence: TGCGCCAGCAGCCAATGGGGTTCGGGTGAAGCTTTCTTT. Encoded protein: CASSQWGSGEAFF.

The chain is built from TRBV6-5 and TRBJ1-1; 7 nucleotides agree with TRBD1. This CDR3 has 14 residues. The germline V gene encodes CDR1 MNHEY and CDR2 SVGAGI. Trimming cost V 5 bases and J 8 bases; bases outside gene matches: 11. In DNA, the CDR3 is TGTGCCAGCAGTACAACCTTTCCAGGGGGGGAAGCTTTCTTT. It codes for CASSTTFPGGEAFF.

The V call is TRBV28, the J call TRBJ1-2; 7 bases map to TRBD1. This CDR3 has 13 residues. Unmatched junction bases numbered 6, after V lost 5 bases and J lost 6 bases. The germline gives CDR1 MDHEN, CDR2 SYDVKM. The CDR3 region is CASSQQGPHGYTF. The CDR3 DNA reads as TGTGCCAGCAGTCAACAGGGGCCCCATGGCTACACCTTC.

V and J are TRBV6-5 and TRBJ2-7, with a possible D match to TRBD2 (6 bases). Trimming pared 6 bases from V and 3 bases from J, leaving 18 bases between. Germline V gives CDR1 MNHEY, CDR2 SVGAGI. CDR3 length equals 15 residues. CDR3 nucleotide sequence: TGTGCCAGCAGCCCGGGGGTCAGTAAGCACTACGAGCAGTACTTC. This sequence encodes CASSPGVSKHYEQYF.

This sequence joins TRBV5-3 and TRBJ2-1, with TRBD2 as a possible D gene (6 bases). TRBV5-3 is an open reading frame, and its role is uncertain. With 1 base removed from V and 5 bases from J, the gap between germline ends came to 10 bases. The CDR3 consists of 14 residues. Here the CDR3 reads CARSLRLANNEQFF. The CDR3 DNA is TGTGCCAGAAGCTTGCGTCTAGCGAACAATGAGCAGTTCTTC.

The genes are TRBV7-2 and TRBJ2-4; unclear D gene. The CDR3 is made up of 16 amino acids. Trimming removed 4 bases from V and 0 bases from J, with 13 bases in between. Per germline, CDR1 SGHTA and CDR2 FQGNSA. Written as DNA, the CDR3 is TGTGCCAGCAGCTCAACAGTTAATCTAGCCAAAAACATTCAGTACTTC. As protein: CASSSTVNLAKNIQYF.

The chain combines TRBV7-2 with TRBJ2-7; 8 bases match TRBD1. CDR1 and CDR2 (germline): SGHTA, FQGNSA. V dropped 5 bases and J dropped 1; count of bases not matched to a gene: 4. The CDR3 spans 14 residues. The CDR3 coding sequence is TGTGCCAGCAGCGCGGACAGGGAATCCTACGAGCAGTACTTC. This translates into CASSADRESYEQYF.

The V call is TRBV7-2, the J call TRBJ2-1; D may be TRBD2 (6 bases). The V end lost 5 bases, the J end lost 16 bases, and 21 bases lay between the germline ends. Per germline, CDR1 SGHTA and CDR2 FQGNSA. The CDR3 contains 13 residues. The CDR3 sequence is CASSRESWGQNFF. DNA for the CDR3: TGTGCCAGCAGCCGGGAGTCGTGGGGCCAAAACTTCTTC.

The V call is TRBV30, the J call TRBJ2-4, with D possibly matching TRBD2 (6 bases). This CDR3 is 14 amino acids long. CDR1 GTSNPN and CDR2 SVGIG come from the germline V gene (reference sequence). V lost 1 base to trimming and J lost 9 bases, with 16 bases between them. Written as DNA, the CDR3 is TGTGCCTGGAGTGACAAAGGGAGGCTGGGCATTCAGTACTTC. Encoded protein: CAWSDKGRLGIQYF.

The genes are TRBV5-1 and TRBJ2-1; TRBD2 is a possible D gene (6 bases). Germline V gene lookup returns CDR1 SGHRS and CDR2 YFSETQ. This CDR3 has 13 amino acids. V was trimmed by 1 base and J by 7 bases, leaving 9 bases between them. CDR3 sequence (DNA): TGCGCCAGCAGCTTGTCGGGAGCAAATGAGCAGTTCTTC. Translated: CASSLSGANEQFF. Full variable domain (rest looked up from reference TRBV5-1 and TRBJ2-1): KAGVTQTPRYLIKTRGQQVTLSCSPISGHRSVSWYQQTPGQGLQFLFEYFSETQRNKGNFPGRFSGRQFSNSRSEMNVSTLELGDSALYLCASSLSGANEQFFGPGTRLTVL.

This clone was counted only a few times. The chain combines TRBV15 with TRBJ2-3, with D possibly TRBD2 on 6 matching bases. Trimming shortened V by 0 bases and J by 5 bases, and 15 bases separated the two germline ends. Germline values: CDR1 LNHNV, CDR2 YYDKDF (reference sequence). The CDR3 is 16 residues long. The CDR3 spells CATSRDIVLAKDTQYF. The CDR3 DNA is TGTGCCACCAGCAGAGATATAGTACTAGCAAAAGATACGCAGTATTTT.